Sequencing of this T cell receptor beta chain was carried out in a study of vaccination effects on CD4 cells after COVID-19 (dated by TCRdb to 2021 to 2024). Describing the broader study: In the ViraFEST assay, PBMC were stimulated with viral peptide pools, and antigen-specific CD4+ T cell clonotypes were then identified by expansion using TCR sequencing. Samples were taken from three convalescent patients early (day +14) and late (day +241, +227, +161 respectively) after vaccination. Across the study, the median time from the second dose to post-vaccine sampling was 72 days (range 14 to 241). Some 2 million PBMC per well were cultured in IMDM with about 5% human AB serum, around 9.1 IU/ml IL-2 and gentamicin, plus 10 ug/ml peptides. SARS-CoV-2 spike-specific CD4+ TCR repertoires were compared before and after mRNA vaccination in COVID-19 convalescent patients and in infection-naive vaccine recipients. Altogether, roughly 10 COVID-19 convalescent patients and a few SARS-CoV-2-naive healthy vaccine recipients made up the full study. In the study, cultures from other donors were sequenced using the Oncomine TCR Beta short-read assay on an Illumina iSeq 100. Study-level results and caveats: Limitations of the study were the small number of convalescent patients and the absence of early post-infection timepoints. In convalescent patients, the post-vaccine spike-reactive repertoire was composed mainly of new vaccine-induced clones that were largely distinct from infection-induced clones. Marked clonal contraction was observed in both infection-induced and vaccine-induced clones at late post-vaccination timepoints, consistent with waning T cell responses.

After more than nine days of culture, CD4+ T cells were isolated with the EasySep CD4+ T cell isolation kit. PCR-confirmed SARS-CoV-2 infection had occurred in convalescent patients between March and December 2020, before the Alpha, Beta and Delta variants emerged in the United States. Each participant got two doses of an mRNA SARS-CoV-2 vaccine, either BNT162b2 or mRNA-1273. Half of the culture medium was replaced with fresh IL-2-containing medium on days 3 and 7. Unless noted otherwise, every peptide stimulation condition was cultured in triplicate wells. Using Ficoll-Paque Plus gradient centrifugation, PBMC were separated from whole blood and then either used fresh or cryopreserved at -140C. Genomic DNA was extracted from cultured CD4+ T cells with the QIAamp micro DNA kit. The CDR3 runs 14 amino acids, cysteine and phenylalanine included. The kept DNA is CDR3 alone, 42 bases in frame from the first base. CDR1 and CDR2, per the germline V gene, are SGHTA and FQGNSA. The junction carries 15 bases between V and J, which are trimmed by 5 bases and 4 bases respectively.

Library preparation was by the immunoSEQ multiplex PCR assay. DNA from the CD4+ T cells that had been cultured and isolated underwent TCR beta CDR3 sequencing. Under the source paper's analysis protocol: The analysis removed non-productive TCR sequences, trimmed reads to the CDR3 region, and retained only CDR3s that were 7 or more amino acids long. The MANAFEST web app was used to identify antigen-specific clonotypes by comparing expansion in peptide wells with expansion in reference cultures. For clones to be considered positive, expansion at FDR<0.05 versus reference and all other wells, an odds ratio above 5, and a frequency above 0.1% in two replicate wells were required. A clonotype was defined as cross-reactive if the clonotype was significantly expanded both in SARS-CoV-2 spike wells and in at least one common cold coronavirus spike condition. CDR3 similarity was assessed by Levenshtein distance using the stringdist R package, and unrooted trees were constructed with ape in R 3.6.1. Drawn from immuneACCESS, this table holds only the in-frame rearrangements with V and J called that TCRdb kept. Clones are partly lost; checked studies trace under half to an unresolved V gene and leave the rest unexplained. The V and J calls and clone size come from that table; D and trimming were worked out from the DNA. This sample is represented by about 34,000 clones; about three quarters of them were singletons. Around 7% of the sample rests with the top ten.

On this clone itself: Which antigen it targets is not known. No base qualities exist here, and no much larger clone lies one base off it.

This clonotype was sampled from a human donor who had a prior SARS-CoV-2 infection. The chain is encoded by TRBV7-2 joined to TRBJ2-7; the D gene lacks a confident call. This sample comprised CD4+ T cells from PBMCs cultured without peptide, obtained after COVID-19 vaccination. The DNA sequence reads TGTGCCAGCAGCCCGGCGCGAAGTATGTACGAGCAGTACTTC. Its translation reads: CASSPARSMYEQYF. The reference TRBV7-2 and TRBJ2-7 proteins fill in what lies around the CDR3, so the full variable domain reads GAGVSQSPSNKVTEKGKDVELRCDPISGHTALYWYRQSLGQGLEFLIYFQGNSAPDKSGLPSDRFSAERTGGSVSTLTIQRTQQEDSAVYLCASSPARSMYEQYFGPGTRLTVT.